These T cell receptor beta chains were read from a single sample in a study of shared clonotypes between healthy human individuals. Only in-frame clones appear in the TCRdb table, and some are missing; sequencing was by immunoSEQ multiplex PCR. There are about 2.3 million clones in the sample; approximately 93% occur only once, and under 0.45% lies in the top ten. Sequencing was performed on naive CD4+ T cells from PBMCs. The source is a man aged 18 to 29 in good health. Some clones in this sample may be carry-over from other donors' samples. Each CDR3 is given with its conserved first and last residue. The D gene is left open where the match is weak. The size field is filled for only some rows; it gives once, few, many or a size class.

TRBV5-5	TRBJ2-3	NA	TRBD2	CASSATSGSTDTQYF	TGTGCCAGCAGCGCAACTAGCGGGAGCACAGATACGCAGTATTTT
TRBV10-1	TRBJ2-1	NA	NA	CASSPGTLNEQFF	TGCGCCAGCAGTCCCGGGACCTTAAATGAGCAGTTCTTC
TRBV5-1	TRBJ2-5	NA	TRBD2	CASSFGTSGSWRETQYF	TGCGCCAGCAGCTTTGGGACTAGCGGGAGTTGGAGAGAGACCCAGTACTTC
TRBV5-1	TRBJ1-1	few	TRBD1	CASSFETGTEAFF	TGCGCCAGCAGCTTCGAGACAGGGACTGAAGCTTTCTTT
TRBV5-1	TRBJ2-2	NA	TRBD2	CASSSRTSGPTGELFF	TGCGCCAGCAGCTCGCGGACTAGCGGGCCGACCGGGGAGCTGTTTTTT
TRBV27	TRBJ2-7	once	NA	CASSYSRGAYEQYF	TGTGCCAGCAGTTACTCTAGGGGGGCCTACGAGCAGTACTTC
TRBV18	TRBJ1-2	NA	TRBD1	CASSLGQGVVGYGYTF	TGTGCCAGCTCACTGGGACAGGGGGTAGTTGGCTATGGCTACACCTTC
TRBV19	TRBJ1-4	NA	NA	CASSIREKLFF	TGTGCCAGTAGTATAAGGGAAAAACTGTTTTTT
TRBV7-6	TRBJ2-5	NA	TRBD1	CASSSGQGRWETQYF	TGTGCCAGCAGCTCAGGACAGGGCCGGTGGGAGACCCAGTACTTC
TRBV7-3	TRBJ2-1	NA	NA	CASSERQYNEQFF	TGTGCCAGCAGCGAACGGCAATACAATGAGCAGTTCTTC
TRBV5-1	TRBJ2-7	NA	NA	CASSLVGPSEQYF	TGCGCCAGCAGCTTGGTAGGGCCCTCCGAGCAGTACTTC
TRBV27	TRBJ1-4	NA	NA	CASIFVNEKLFF	TGTGCCAGTATCTTCGTGAATGAAAAACTGTTTTTT
TRBV28	TRBJ2-7	NA	TRBD2	CASSLQGLAYEQYF	TGTGCCAGCAGTCTACAGGGACTAGCCTACGAGCAGTACTTC
TRBV27	TRBJ2-4	NA	TRBD2	CASSPFRGGRASSSIQYF	TGTGCCAGCAGCCCCTTTCGGGGCGGGAGGGCCAGTTCGAGCATTCAGTACTTC
TRBV9	TRBJ2-1	NA	NA	CASSVDGTYYNEQFF	TGTGCCAGCAGCGTGGACGGGACTTACTACAATGAGCAGTTCTTC
TRBV28	TRBJ2-3	NA	NA	CASSHRDTQYF	TGTGCCAGCAGCCATCGGGATACGCAGTATTTT
TRBV9	TRBJ2-3	NA	TRBD2	CASSPRGGVRTDTQYF	TGTGCCAGCAGCCCCCGCGGGGGGGTCCGAACAGATACGCAGTATTTT